The 24 T cell receptor beta chains below come from one sample, sequenced in a study of Graves' ophthalmopathy and Graves' hyperthyroidism. Amplified TCR beta CDR3 regions were obtained using RNA transcripts as template. First-round RT-PCR employed HTBI primers, with a second-round multiplex PCR after it. TCRdb reprocessed the multiplex PCR reads with MiXCR, giving one entry per CDR3 protein. The data contain 660,000 or so distinct CDR3 sequences, about 38% of them singletons. The specimen was peripheral blood. These receptors all stem from an adult man with Graves' ophthalmopathy.

As concerns this clonotype: Because the CDR3 is missing its conserved closing phenylalanine or tryptophan, this is likely a read error. The rearrangement joins TRBV2 to TRBJ1-4, with a weak D call TRBD1 (6 bases). V lost 8 bases and J lost 9, with 10 bases in between. Germline CDR1 reads SNHLY; CDR2 reads FYNNEI. The CDR3 is 11 residues long. CDR3 residues: CASCRGKKLFV. CDR3 nucleotide sequence: TGTGCCAGCTGCAGGGGAAAAAAACTGTTTGTT.

The sample holds many counts of this clonotype. The chain joins TRBV14 to TRBJ1-6; D is ambiguous. Trimming pared 3 bases from V and 12 bases from J, leaving 3 bases between. This CDR3 spans 10 amino acids. The germline V gene has CDR1 SGHDN and CDR2 FVKESK. CDR3 amino acids: CASSQQPLHF. Here the CDR3 DNA reads TGTGCCAGCAGCCAGCAACCCCTCCACTTT.

This clonotype was recorded at least ten times. This rearrangement joins TRBV12-3 or TRBV12-4 to TRBJ1-5; D ambiguous. This CDR3 has 13 amino acids. Trimming removed 6 bases at V and 2 bases at J, with 8 bases between. The CDR3 is CASRGLGNQPQHF. For the CDR3, the DNA is TGTGCCAGCAGGGGGTTGGGCAATCAGCCCCAGCATTTT.

The V call is TRBV9, the J call TRBJ2-3, with 8 bases that match TRBD2. J gave up 6 bases and V 6 bases, and 9 bases lay outside the gene matches. CDR3 length: 14 residues. Germline V CDR1 and CDR2: SGDLS, YYNGEE. CDR3 nucleotides: TGTGCCAGCACCTTTGGCGGGAGGTGGGATACGCAGTATTTT. Residues: CASTFGGRWDTQYF.

The chain employs TRBV10-3 and TRBJ1-5; TRBD1 is a possible D gene (6 bases). The CDR3 length is 15 residues. The V end lost 0 bases, the J end lost 2 bases, and 8 bases lay between the germline ends. The germline CDR1 and CDR2 sequences are ENHRY and SYGVKD. For the CDR3, the DNA is TGTGCCATCAGTGAGTCGGAGGGGGGCAATCAGCCCCAGCATTTT. It is translated as CAISESEGGNQPQHF.

This chain links TRBV29-1 with TRBJ2-6; 7 bases agree with TRBD1. CDR3 length equals 15 residues. Germline values: CDR1 SQVTM, CDR2 ANQGSEA. V lost 4 bases to trimming and J lost 3 bases; unmatched junction nucleotides: 6. CDR3 sequence reads: CSVVARGFGANVLTF. As DNA, the CDR3 is TGCAGCGTTGTAGCCAGGGGGTTTGGGGCCAACGTCCTGACTTTC. Complete variable domain (other parts from reference TRBV29-1 and TRBJ2-6): SAVISQKPSRDICQRGTSLTIQCQVDSQVTMMFWYRQQPGQSLTLIATANQGSEATYESGFVIDKFPISRPNLTFSTLTVSNMSPEDSSIYLCSVVARGFGANVLTFGAGSRLTVL.

In its sample, this clonotype was seen many times. CDR3: CASSLRLENTEAFF. Written as DNA, the CDR3 is TGTGCCAGCAGCTTAAGGTTGGAGAACACTGAAGCTTTCTTT. The chain recombines TRBV7-2 with TRBJ1-1; D call uncertain. Germline V lookup: CDR1 SGHTA, CDR2 FQGNSA. Deletions cut 2 bases from V and 1 base from J, with 8 bases between. The CDR3 is 14 residues long.

This chain uses TRBV10-3 with TRBJ2-7; 7 bases line up with TRBD1. CDR3 length: 15 amino acids. The trim removed 10 bases at V and 3 bases at J, leaving 15 bases unmatched. Germline V gives CDR1 ENHRY, CDR2 SYGVKD. For the CDR3, the DNA is TGTGCCAGCAGACCTGCCGGGACAGCGTTCTACGAGCAGTACTTC. Its translation is CASRPAGTAFYEQYF.

The V gene is TRBV6-5, the J gene TRBJ2-2; 9 positions match TRBD1. Germline loops: CDR1 MNHEY, CDR2 SVGAGI. CDR3 length equals 18 residues. With 0 bases clipped from V and 4 bases from J, the junction kept 9 bases outside the gene matches. The CDR3 is CASSYSRPGQGPTGELFF. Written as DNA, the CDR3 is TGTGCCAGCAGTTACTCGCGCCCGGGACAGGGTCCCACCGGGGAGCTGTTTTTT.

This clonotype has a count of ten or more. V usage is TRBV9 and J usage is TRBJ2-5, with D perhaps matching TRBD2 (6 bases). The V end lost 1 base, the J end lost 3 bases, and 7 bases lay between the germline ends. The CDR3 totals 13 residues. Per the germline V gene, CDR1 is SGDLS and CDR2 is YYNGEE. This chain's CDR3 is CASSVSGEETQYF. Here the CDR3 DNA reads TGTGCCAGCAGCGTATCGGGGGAAGAGACCCAGTACTTC.

This clonotype appeared once. This chain joins TRBV5-1 and TRBJ1-2; no firm D call. Trimming removed 0 bases at V and 1 base at J, with 10 bases between. The CDR3 totals 15 residues. Germline V gene data show CDR1 as SGHRS and CDR2 as YFSETQ. The CDR3, as DNA: TGCGCCAGCAGCTTGGATGGCCGGGGTAACTATGGCTACACCTTC. It is translated as CASSLDGRGNYGYTF.

This clonotype was observed a few times. The chain combines TRBV25-1 with TRBJ2-7, with TRBD1 identical over 7 bases. Germline V gene data show CDR1 as MGHDK and CDR2 as SYGVNS. The CDR3 loop spans 15 amino acids. V gave up 8 bases and J gave up 5 bases; unmatched junction bases: 15. CDR3 coding DNA: TGTGCCAGCTCACCACCGAGACAGGGTGTTGACGAGCAGTACTTC. This encodes CASSPPRQGVDEQYF.

This clonotype appeared many times. CDR3 protein: CASSIVRGNHEQYF. The CDR3 DNA sequence: TGTGCCAGTAGTATAGTGCGGGGGAATCACGAGCAGTACTTC. The V gene is TRBV19, the J gene TRBJ2-7, with 7 bases that match TRBD2. CDR3 length: 14 residues. Germline V gives CDR1 LNHDA, CDR2 SQIVND (reference sequence). After removal of 1 base from V and 5 bases from J, the junction contained 5 bases not matched to a gene.

The chain uses TRBV10-3 and TRBJ1-6; 7 bases map to TRBD1. The CDR3 runs to 16 residues. Germline lookup yields CDR1 ENHRY and CDR2 SYGVKD. V shed 10 bases, J shed 5 bases, and the junction held 14 bases outside the gene matches. The CDR3 nucleotides read TGTGCCACCGGTCACTCCGGGACAGAACATAATTCACCCCTCCACTTT. Translating it yields CATGHSGTEHNSPLHF.

This clonotype was seen at least ten times. The chain uses TRBV7-8 and TRBJ2-2; TRBD1 might be the D (6 bases). CDR1 is SGHVS and CDR2 is FQNEAQ in the germline V gene. Trimming pared 3 bases from V and 9 bases from J, leaving 8 bases between. The CDR3 is 12 amino acids. The CDR3, as DNA: TGTGCCAGCAGCTTCAGGGGACGGGAGCTGTTTTTT. It translates to CASSFRGRELFF. Full variable domain (outside the CDR3, taken from reference TRBV7-8 and TRBJ2-2): GAGVSQSPRYKVAKRGQDVALRCDPISGHVSLFWYQQALGQGPEFLTYFQNEAQLDKSGLPSDRFFAERPEGSVSTLKIQRTQQEDSAVYLCASSFRGRELFFGEGSRLTVL.

The rearrangement links TRBV2 to TRBJ2-5; 9 nucleotides align to TRBD1. V shed 8 bases and J 3 bases; nucleotides not matched to a gene: 7. The germline gives CDR1 SNHLY, CDR2 FYNNEI. This CDR3 contains 14 residues. In DNA, the CDR3 is TGTGCCAGCTCGTCACAGGGGGCTGAAGAGACCCAGTACTTC. Translated: CASSSQGAEETQYF.

This clonotype was observed a single time. The chain uses TRBV7-2 and TRBJ2-6, with a tentative D call TRBD2 (6 bases). Germline V gene data show CDR1 as SGHTA and CDR2 as FQGNSA. The CDR3 contains 17 residues. Trimming removed 5 bases at V and 1 base at J, with 15 bases between. CDR3 coding DNA: TGTGCCAGCAGCATACAGGAGGGAGAGTCTGGGGCCAACGTCCTGACTTTC. It yields the protein CASSIQEGESGANVLTF.

This clonotype was counted many times. The chain links TRBV9 to TRBJ2-7; the match to TRBD1 covers 12 bases. The germline V gene has CDR1 SGDLS and CDR2 YYNGEE. The ends lost 4 bases at V and 4 bases at J; junction bases unmatched: 9. This CDR3 contains 16 residues. CDR3: CASSRKGTGGAYEQYF. DNA of the CDR3: TGTGCCAGCAGCCGGAAGGGGACAGGGGGCGCATACGAGCAGTACTTC.

The chain couples TRBV6-5 to TRBJ2-5; 13 positions match TRBD2. CDR3 length equals 15 residues. Germline lookup yields CDR1 MNHEY and CDR2 SVGAGI. Losses at the gene ends were 7 bases for V and 5 bases for J; bases not matched to a gene: 7. In DNA, the CDR3 is TGTGCCAGCAATAGAGGGACTAGCGGGGTGGAGACCCAGTACTTC. This gives the protein CASNRGTSGVETQYF.

This clonotype was observed at least ten times. This chain links TRBV10-3 with TRBJ1-2; the match to TRBD1 covers 10 bases. The CDR3 is 16 residues long. Germline V gene data show CDR1 as ENHRY and CDR2 as SYGVKD. Trimming at V came to 2 bases and at J to 6 bases, leaving 9 bases not matched to a gene. The CDR3, as DNA: TGTGCCATCAGTGAGACATTCCGGGACAGGGGTGATGGCTACACCTTC. Its protein product is CAISETFRDRGDGYTF.

Notes on this clonotype: This may be a read error, as it is one base from a much larger clone. This sequence joins TRBV12-3 or TRBV12-4 and TRBJ1-2; D gene ambiguous. V was pared by 8 bases and J by 4 bases, with 17 bases between. The CDR3 contains 14 residues. The CDR3 region has the DNA TGTGCCAGCTGCTTAGCGCGCGGGGTCTATGGCTACACCTTC. It specifies CASCLARGVYGYTF.

Remarks on this clonotype: Germline is not matched at one junction end, which may reflect a read error. CDR3 residues: CASSQVGGEAGYTF. The CDR3, as DNA: TGTGCCAGCAGCCAAGTTGGAGGGGAAGCTGGCTACACCTTC. V gene TRBV4-1 combines with J gene TRBJ1-2; D may be TRBD1 (5 bases). This CDR3 spans 14 amino acids. Germline V CDR1 and CDR2: MGHRA, YSYEKL.

This clonotype turned up a few times. The chain recombines TRBV6-5 with TRBJ2-7, with 10 bases aligning to TRBD2. The V segment lost 6 bases and the J segment 2 bases; nucleotides outside the gene matches: 7. Germline CDR1 is MNHEY and CDR2 is SVGAGI. The CDR3 contains 15 residues. The CDR3 DNA reads TGTGCCAGCAGCGTGGGACTAGCGCTGACCTACGAGCAGTACTTC. Amino acids: CASSVGLALTYEQYF.

For this clonotype: A read error is possible here, since a much larger clone lies one base away. The chain joins TRBV7-9 to TRBJ1-4; D is undetermined. The CDR3 extends over 14 amino acids. The germline gives CDR1 SEHNR, CDR2 FQNEAQ (reference sequence). The CDR3 loop reads CASSFGSSYEKLSF. The DNA of the CDR3 is TGTGCCAGCAGCTTCGGGAGCTCATATGAAAAACTGTCTTTT.